The present T cell receptor beta chain was sequenced within a study of shared clonotypes between healthy human individuals. General observations from the study: Generation of non-shared clonotypes was less probable than generation of clonotypes shared by all four donors.

This clone was seen ten or more times. Its specificity is not known. Terminally differentiated effector memory CD45RA+ cells were excluded from the naive CD8 cells, which were CD45RO-negative and positively selected for CCR7. The genomic DNA of each subset was split evenly across several immunoSEQ plates. TCRdb's copy holds only in-frame clones and misses some; the assay was immunoSEQ multiplex PCR. Among hundreds of thousands of clones, roughly 94% were seen once, and the ten largest hold approximately 24%. The TCR was taken from a man younger than 40 in good health. Sequenced: naive CD8+ T cells sorted from blood.

The CDR3 sequence: CASSRYRGRDQPQHF. The CDR3 DNA is TGTGCCAGCAGCCGTTACAGGGGTCGGGATCAGCCCCAGCATTTT. This chain joins TRBV6-1 and TRBJ1-5, with 7 bases identical to TRBD1. The CDR3 is 15 residues long. V shed 6 bases, J shed 5 bases, and the junction held 10 bases outside the gene matches. CDR1 MNHNS and CDR2 SASEGT come from the germline V gene.